This T cell receptor (beta chain) was retrieved from a study of shared clonotypes between healthy human individuals. The method was immunoSEQ multiplex PCR; TCRdb's version includes in-frame clones alone and lacks a portion of them. This repertoire shows about 710,000 clones, approximately 72% found once; its top ten account for about 1.8%. Germline lookup yields CDR1 LNHDA and CDR2 SQIVND (reference sequence). The ends were cut back, 2 bases at V and 2 bases at J, with 16 bases in the middle. This CDR3 comprises 16 residues. The rearrangement links TRBV19 to TRBJ2-7; D might be TRBD1 (5 bases). The receptor comes from a woman in her thirties in good health. The specimen sequenced was memory CD4+ T cells sorted from blood. As to subset: CD45RA-negative fraction. This chain's CDR3 is CASSITGVRQAYEQYF. In DNA, the CDR3 is TGTGCCAGTAGTATAACAGGTGTGCGGCAGGCCTACGAGCAGTACTTC.